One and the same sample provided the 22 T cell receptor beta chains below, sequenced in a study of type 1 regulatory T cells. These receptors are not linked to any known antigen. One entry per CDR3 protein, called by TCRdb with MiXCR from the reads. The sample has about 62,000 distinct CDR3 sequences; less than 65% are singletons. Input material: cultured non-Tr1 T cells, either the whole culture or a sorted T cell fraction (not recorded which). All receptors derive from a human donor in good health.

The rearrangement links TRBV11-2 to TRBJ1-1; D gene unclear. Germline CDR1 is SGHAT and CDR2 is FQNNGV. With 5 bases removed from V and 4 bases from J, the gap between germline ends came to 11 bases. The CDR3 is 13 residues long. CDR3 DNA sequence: TGTGCCAGCAGCGAACATTTAGGCACTGAAGCTTTCTTT. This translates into CASSEHLGTEAFF.

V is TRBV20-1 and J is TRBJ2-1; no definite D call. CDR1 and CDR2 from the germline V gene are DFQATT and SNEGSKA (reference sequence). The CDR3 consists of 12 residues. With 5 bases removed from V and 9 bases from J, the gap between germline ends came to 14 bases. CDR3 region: CSAFGSSAEQFF. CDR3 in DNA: TGCAGTGCTTTCGGGTCCTCGGCTGAGCAGTTCTTC.

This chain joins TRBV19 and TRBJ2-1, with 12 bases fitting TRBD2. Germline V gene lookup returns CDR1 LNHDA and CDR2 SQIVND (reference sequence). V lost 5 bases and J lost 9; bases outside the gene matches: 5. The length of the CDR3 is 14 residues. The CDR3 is CASSPRTSGIEQFF. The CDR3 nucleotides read TGTGCCAGTAGTCCCCGGACTAGCGGGATTGAGCAGTTCTTC.

In nucleotides, the CDR3 is TGTGCCACCAGTGACCCCGGGGAGGGGGCGACGGGGGAGCTGTTTTTT. It translates to CATSDPGEGATGELFF. The chain employs TRBV24-1 and TRBJ2-2; D is perhaps TRBD1 or TRBD2 (7 bases each). Germline V CDR1 and CDR2: KGHDR, SFDVKD. V lost 4 bases to trimming and J lost 8 bases, with 19 bases between them. CDR3 length equals 16 residues.

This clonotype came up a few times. This CDR3 is CSARNPDRSDNEQFF. CDR3 DNA: TGCAGTGCTAGAAATCCGGACAGGTCGGACAATGAGCAGTTCTTC. The rearrangement joins TRBV20-1 to TRBJ2-1, with 7 bases identical to TRBD1. The germline V gene has CDR1 DFQATT and CDR2 SNEGSKA (reference sequence). This CDR3 is built from 15 residues. The junction had 9 bases not matched to a gene; V was cut back by 2 bases and J by 5 bases.

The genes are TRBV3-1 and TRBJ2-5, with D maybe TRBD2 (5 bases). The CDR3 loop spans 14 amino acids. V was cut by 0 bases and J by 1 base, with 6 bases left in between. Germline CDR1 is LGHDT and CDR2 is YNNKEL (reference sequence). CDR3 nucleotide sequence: TGTGCCAGCAGCCAAGAAGGACTCCAAGAGACCCAGTACTTC. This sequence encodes CASSQEGLQETQYF.

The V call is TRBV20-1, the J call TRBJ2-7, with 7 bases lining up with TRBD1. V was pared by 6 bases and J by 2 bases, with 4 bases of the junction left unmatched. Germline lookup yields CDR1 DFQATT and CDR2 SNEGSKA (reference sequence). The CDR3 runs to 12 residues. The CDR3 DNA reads TGCAGTGCCCAGAGGGGGCCCTACGAGCAGTACTTC. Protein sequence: CSAQRGPYEQYF.

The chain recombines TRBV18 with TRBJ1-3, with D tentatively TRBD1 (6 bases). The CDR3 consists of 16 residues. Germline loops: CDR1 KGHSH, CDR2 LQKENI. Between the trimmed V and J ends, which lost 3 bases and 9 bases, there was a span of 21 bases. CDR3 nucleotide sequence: TGTGCCAGCTCACCTTTCGGGATCTCCGGAGGGGGCACCATATATTTT. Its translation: CASSPFGISGGGTIYF.

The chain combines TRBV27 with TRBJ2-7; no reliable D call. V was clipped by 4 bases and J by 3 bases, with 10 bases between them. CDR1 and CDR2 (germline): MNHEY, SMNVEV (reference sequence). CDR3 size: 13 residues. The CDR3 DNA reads TGTGCCAGCAGTTCAAACATAGACTACGAGCAGTACTTC. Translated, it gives CASSSNIDYEQYF.

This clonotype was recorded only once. CDR3 sequence: CASSQDGETGGSSEKLFF. For the CDR3, the DNA is TGCGCCAGCAGCCAAGATGGGGAGACAGGGGGGTCGAGTGAAAAACTGTTTTTT. The chain joins TRBV4-3 to TRBJ1-4, with TRBD1 matching over 9 bases. Looked up from germline, CDR1 is LGHNA and CDR2 is YSLEER. The trim removed 0 bases at V and 7 bases at J, leaving 12 bases unmatched. The CDR3 totals 18 residues.

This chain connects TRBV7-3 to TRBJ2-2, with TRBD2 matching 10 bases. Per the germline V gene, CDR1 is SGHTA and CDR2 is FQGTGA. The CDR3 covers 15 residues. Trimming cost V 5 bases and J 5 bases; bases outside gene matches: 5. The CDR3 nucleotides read TGTGCCAGCAGCATTATAGCGGGAGGTACCGGGGAGCTGTTTTTT. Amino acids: CASSIIAGGTGELFF.

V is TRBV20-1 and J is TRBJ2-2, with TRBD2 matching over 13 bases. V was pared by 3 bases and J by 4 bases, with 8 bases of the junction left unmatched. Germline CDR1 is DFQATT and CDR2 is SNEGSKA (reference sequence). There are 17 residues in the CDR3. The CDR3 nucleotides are TGCAGTGCTAGGATAGGACTAGCGGGAGTCGGCACCGGGGAGCTGTTTTTT. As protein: CSARIGLAGVGTGELFF.

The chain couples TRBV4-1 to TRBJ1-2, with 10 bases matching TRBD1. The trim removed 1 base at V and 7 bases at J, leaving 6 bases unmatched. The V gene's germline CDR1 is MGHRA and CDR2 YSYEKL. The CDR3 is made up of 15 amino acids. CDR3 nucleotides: TGCGCCAGCAGCCAAGCGGGACAGGGGTTAAGTGGCTACACCTTC. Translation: CASSQAGQGLSGYTF.

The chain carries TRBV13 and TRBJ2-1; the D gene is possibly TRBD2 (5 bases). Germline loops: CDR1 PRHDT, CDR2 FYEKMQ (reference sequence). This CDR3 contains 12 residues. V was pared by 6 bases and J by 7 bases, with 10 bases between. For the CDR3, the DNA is TGTGCCAGCAGAGGACTCTCTAATGAGCAGTTCTTC. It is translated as CASRGLSNEQFF.

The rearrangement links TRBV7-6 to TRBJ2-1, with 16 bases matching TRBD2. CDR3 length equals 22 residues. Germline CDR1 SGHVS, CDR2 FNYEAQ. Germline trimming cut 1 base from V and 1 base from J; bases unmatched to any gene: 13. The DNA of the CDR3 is TGTGCCAGCAGCTTAGAAGTGGCTTGGGGACTAGCGGGAGGGCCGTCCTACAATGAGCAGTTCTTC. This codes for CASSLEVAWGLAGGPSYNEQFF.

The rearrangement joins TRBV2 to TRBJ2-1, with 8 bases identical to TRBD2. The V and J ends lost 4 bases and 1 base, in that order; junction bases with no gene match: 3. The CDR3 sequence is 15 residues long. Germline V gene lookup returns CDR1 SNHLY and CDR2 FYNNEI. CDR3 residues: CASSARLASYNEQFF. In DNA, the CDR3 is TGTGCCAGCAGTGCCCGACTAGCGTCCTACAATGAGCAGTTCTTC.

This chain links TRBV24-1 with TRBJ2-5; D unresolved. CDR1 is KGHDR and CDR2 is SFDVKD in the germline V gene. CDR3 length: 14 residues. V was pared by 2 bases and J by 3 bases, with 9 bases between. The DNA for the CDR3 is TGTGCCACCAGTGATTGGAAGCGAGAAGAGACCCAGTACTTC. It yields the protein CATSDWKREETQYF.

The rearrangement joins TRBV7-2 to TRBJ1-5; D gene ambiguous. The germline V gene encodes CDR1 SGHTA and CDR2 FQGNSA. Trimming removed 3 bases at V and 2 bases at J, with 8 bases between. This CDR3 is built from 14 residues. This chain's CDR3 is CASSFLGGNQPQHF. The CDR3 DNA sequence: TGTGCCAGCAGCTTCCTTGGGGGCAATCAGCCCCAGCATTTT.

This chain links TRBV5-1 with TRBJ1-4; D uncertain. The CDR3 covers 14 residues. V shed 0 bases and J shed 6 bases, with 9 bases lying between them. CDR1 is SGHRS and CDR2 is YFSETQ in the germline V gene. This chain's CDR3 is CASSLASGYEKLFF. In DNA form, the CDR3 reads TGCGCCAGCAGCTTGGCATCCGGATATGAAAAACTGTTTTTT.

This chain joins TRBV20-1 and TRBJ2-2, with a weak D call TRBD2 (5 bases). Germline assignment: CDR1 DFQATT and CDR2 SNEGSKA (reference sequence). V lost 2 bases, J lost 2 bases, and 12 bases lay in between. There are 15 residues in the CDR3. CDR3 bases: TGCAGTGCTAGAAACCAAGGAGGAAACACCGGGGAGCTGTTTTTT. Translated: CSARNQGGNTGELFF.

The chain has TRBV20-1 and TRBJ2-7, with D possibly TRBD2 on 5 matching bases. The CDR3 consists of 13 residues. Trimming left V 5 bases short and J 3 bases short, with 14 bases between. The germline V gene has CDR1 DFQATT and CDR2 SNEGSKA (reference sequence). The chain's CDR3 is CSALSEKVYEQYF. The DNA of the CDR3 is TGCAGTGCTCTTAGCGAGAAAGTCTACGAGCAGTACTTC.

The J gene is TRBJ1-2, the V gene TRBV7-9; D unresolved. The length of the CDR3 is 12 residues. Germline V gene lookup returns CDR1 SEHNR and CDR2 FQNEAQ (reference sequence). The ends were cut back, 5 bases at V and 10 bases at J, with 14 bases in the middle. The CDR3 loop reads CASSPREGSYTF. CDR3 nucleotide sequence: TGTGCCAGCAGCCCCCGAGAGGGCTCCTACACCTTC.